These T cell receptor beta chains were read from a single sample in a study of vaccination effects on CD4 cells after COVID-19. Their recognized antigens are unknown. The protocol was immunoSEQ multiplex PCR, while the TCRdb copy is restricted to in-frame clones and leaves out a portion. Among tens of thousands of clones listed, about 80% were seen once. The sample in question was CD4+ T cells from PBMCs cultured without peptide, obtained before COVID-19 vaccination. These receptors were obtained from a human donor who received a COVID-19 vaccine. The CDR3 runs from the conserved cysteine through the conserved F or W. The order of the fields is J gene, V gene, clone size, D gene, CDR3 protein, CDR3 DNA. The D gene is left open where the match is weak. Size is omitted from some rows. Given values are once, few, many or a class for expanded clones.

>TRBJ1-2|TRBV5-5|once|.
CASSEGGDYGYTF
TGTGCCAGCAGCGAGGGGGGGGACTATGGCTACACCTTC
>TRBJ2-4|TRBV7-9|.|.
CASSAARGGDLPKNIQYF
TGTGCCAGCTCCGCGGCTCGTGGGGGCGACTTACCCAAAAACATTCAGTACTTC
>TRBJ1-4|TRBV6-5|.|.
CASREGRGEKLFF
TGTGCCAGCAGGGAGGGGCGAGGTGAAAAACTGTTTTTT
>TRBJ2-6|TRBV2|.|.
CASRLSSGANVLTF
TGTGCCAGCAGACTGAGCTCTGGGGCCAACGTCCTGACTTTC
>TRBJ2-2|TRBV21-1|.|.
CASSKQVSKNTGELFF
TGTGCCAGCAGCAAACAGGTATCCAAGAACACCGGGGAGCTGTTTTTT
>TRBJ2-5|TRBV7-2|.|TRBD1
CASSSIGTGGTQYF
TGTGCCAGCAGCTCGATTGGGACAGGGGGGACCCAGTACTTC
>TRBJ1-5|TRBV5-5|.|TRBD1
CASSDGTGTIRVQPQHF
TGTGCCAGCAGCGACGGGACAGGGACAATTCGTGTTCAGCCCCAGCATTTT
>TRBJ2-3|TRBV2|.|.
CASSPLSKYTDTQYF
TGTGCCAGCAGTCCCCTCAGTAAATACACAGATACGCAGTATTTT
>TRBJ2-3|TRBV21-1|.|.
CASSKEPGCWSPSTDTQYF
TGTGCCAGCAGCAAAGAGCCCGGGTGCTGGAGCCCTAGCACAGATACGCAGTATTTT
>TRBJ1-1|TRBV19|.|.
CASSIGHYLNTEAFF
TGTGCCAGTAGTATAGGACATTATCTGAACACTGAAGCTTTCTTT
>TRBJ2-3|TRBV7-9|.|.
CASSLGQLGGTDTQYF
TGTGCCAGCAGCTTAGGGCAGCTTGGGGGCACAGATACGCAGTATTTT
>TRBJ1-2|TRBV2|.|.
CASKSDRDYGYTF
TGTGCCAGCAAATCCGACAGAGACTATGGCTACACCTTC
>TRBJ2-5|TRBV11-2|.|.
CASSLSSGTETQYF
TGTGCCAGCAGCTTAAGCTCCGGAACGGAAACCCAGTACTTC
>TRBJ1-1|TRBV5-1|.|TRBD1
CASSLSGGNTEAFF
TGCGCCAGCAGCTTGTCAGGGGGCAACACTGAAGCTTTCTTT
>TRBJ2-6|TRBV2|.|.
CASHLRGANVLTF
TGTGCCAGCCACCTCCGGGGGGCCAACGTCCTGACTTTC
>TRBJ1-6|TRBV3-1/TRBV3-2|.|.
CASSQDAVNSPLHF
TGTGCCAGCAGCCAAGATGCAGTCAATTCACCCCTCCACTTT
>TRBJ1-3|TRBV3-1/TRBV3-2|.|.
CASSPRGSHSGNTIYF
TGTGCCAGCAGCCCCAGGGGAAGTCACTCTGGAAACACCATATATTTT
>TRBJ2-3|TRBV18|.|TRBD1
CASSRLGQGGSADTQYF
TGTGCCAGCTCACGCCTGGGACAGGGAGGTTCGGCAGATACGCAGTATTTT
>TRBJ1-6|TRBV19|few|.
CASSMGGVRNSPLHF
TGTGCCAGTAGTATGGGGGGGGTACGCAATTCACCCCTCCACTTT
>TRBJ1-2|TRBV7-2|.|.
CASNGPGPSGGYTF
TGTGCCAGCAACGGACCGGGACCCAGTGGAGGCTACACCTTC
>TRBJ2-3|TRBV7-9|few|TRBD2
CASSLGAGGRTDTQYF
TGTGCCAGCAGCTTAGGGGCGGGGGGCAGAACAGATACGCAGTATTTT
>TRBJ1-4|TRBV19|.|TRBD1
CATSRGLNEKLFF
TGTGCCACCTCGAGGGGGCTGAATGAAAAACTGTTTTTT
>TRBJ1-6|TRBV18|few|.
CASSRPGPTDSPLHF
TGTGCCAGCTCACGACCAGGGCCAACGGATTCACCCCTCCACTTT
>TRBJ1-4|TRBV2|.|TRBD1
CASSLQGINEKLFF
TGTGCCAGCAGTTTACAGGGGATTAATGAAAAACTGTTTTTT
>TRBJ1-3|TRBV5-5|.|TRBD1
CASSLTGGAQNTIYF
TGTGCCAGCAGCCTGACAGGGGGCGCGCAGAACACCATATATTTT
>TRBJ1-5|TRBV21-1|.|.
CASSKEKRNSDSNQPQHF
TGTGCCAGCAGCAAAGAGAAAAGAAACAGCGATAGCAATCAGCCCCAGCATTTT
>TRBJ1-4|TRBV11-1|.|.
CASSLNLNEKLFF
TGTGCCAGCAGCCTAAATCTTAATGAAAAACTGTTTTTT
>TRBJ1-4|TRBV20-1|.|.
CSASTMPGGLDEKLFF
TGCAGTGCTAGTACGATGCCAGGAGGTTTGGATGAAAAACTGTTTTTT
>TRBJ1-6|TRBV6-5|.|.
CASSRTTGRNSPLHF
TGTGCCAGCAGTCGCACCACAGGGAGGAATTCACCCCTCCACTTT
>TRBJ1-2|TRBV6-5|.|.
CASAGSGYGYTF
TGTGCCAGCGCAGGGAGTGGCTATGGCTACACCTTC
>TRBJ1-1|TRBV2|.|.
CASIRDTVLNTEAFF
TGTGCCAGTATCAGGGATACAGTCCTGAACACTGAAGCTTTCTTT
>TRBJ2-5|TRBV2|.|.
CASSGNQETQYF
TGTGCCAGCAGCGGCAACCAAGAGACCCAGTACTTC
>TRBJ2-5|TRBV5-1|once|TRBD1
CASSPGDRDGETQYF
TGCGCCAGCAGCCCCGGGGACAGGGACGGGGAGACCCAGTACTTC
>TRBJ2-2|TRBV5-1|.|.
CASRGTTGAMNTGELFF
TGCGCCAGCAGAGGAACTACGGGGGCCATGAACACCGGGGAGCTGTTTTTT
>TRBJ1-2|TRBV7-3|few|TRBD1
CASSPRTGGNYGYTF
TGTGCCAGCAGCCCAAGGACAGGAGGAAACTATGGCTACACCTTC
>TRBJ1-4|TRBV7-9|.|.
CASSLMVGINEKLFF
TGTGCCAGCAGCTTAATGGTAGGGATCAACGAAAAACTGTTTTTT
>TRBJ1-2|TRBV5-1|.|.
CASSLVPSYGYTF
TGCGCCAGCAGCTTGGTTCCGAGCTATGGCTACACCTTC
>TRBJ1-5|TRBV19|.|TRBD1
CASSGTDHSNQPQHF
TGTGCCAGTAGTGGGACAGATCATAGCAATCAGCCCCAGCATTTT
>TRBJ2-1|TRBV5-1|.|TRBD1
CASRQPGQGPYNEQFF
TGCGCCAGCAGGCAACCGGGACAGGGGCCCTACAATGAGCAGTTCTTC
>TRBJ2-1|TRBV2|.|.
CASGRGTRAVGNEQFF
TGTGCCAGCGGACGGGGAACCCGGGCCGTGGGCAATGAGCAGTTCTTC
>TRBJ2-5|TRBV19|.|.
CASSIATGYETQYF
TGTGCCAGTAGTATAGCAACAGGGTACGAGACCCAGTACTTC
>TRBJ1-3|TRBV5-1|few|TRBD1
CASSLAQGPPGNTIYF
TGCGCCAGCAGCTTGGCACAGGGGCCACCTGGAAACACCATATATTTT
>TRBJ1-2|TRBV6-5|.|TRBD1
CASSRSTGVGYGYTF
TGTGCCAGCAGCCGATCCACAGGGGTGGGCTATGGCTACACCTTC
>TRBJ1-4|TRBV6-5|medium-sized|TRBD1
CASSSGQDAEKLFF
TGTGCCAGCAGTTCGGGACAGGACGCTGAAAAACTGTTTTTT
>TRBJ2-2|TRBV5-4|.|TRBD1
CASSLVDRGGTGELFF
TGTGCCAGCAGCTTGGTGGACAGGGGAGGAACCGGGGAGCTGTTTTTT
>TRBJ1-1|TRBV3-1/TRBV3-2|.|.
CASSQLGMNTEAFF
TGTGCCAGCAGCCAATTGGGAATGAACACTGAAGCTTTCTTT